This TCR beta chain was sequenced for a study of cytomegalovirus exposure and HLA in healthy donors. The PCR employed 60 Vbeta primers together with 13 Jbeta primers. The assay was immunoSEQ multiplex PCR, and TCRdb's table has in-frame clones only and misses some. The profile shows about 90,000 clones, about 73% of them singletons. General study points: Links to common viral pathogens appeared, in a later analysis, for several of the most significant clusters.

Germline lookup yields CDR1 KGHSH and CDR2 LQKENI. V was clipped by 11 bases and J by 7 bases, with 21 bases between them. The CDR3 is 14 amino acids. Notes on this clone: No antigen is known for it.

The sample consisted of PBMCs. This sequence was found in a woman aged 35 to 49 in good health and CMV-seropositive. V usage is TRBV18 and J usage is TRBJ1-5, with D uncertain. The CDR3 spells CASPMGATEQPQHF. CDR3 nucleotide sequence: TGTGCCTCCCCCATGGGCGCCACAGAACAGCCCCAGCATTTT.